This entry lists 9 T cell receptor beta chains sequenced from one sample in a study of cytomegalovirus exposure and HLA in healthy donors. It was with 60 Vbeta and 13 Jbeta primers that the PCR ran. Repertoires were generated with immunoSEQ multiplex PCR, while TCRdb's copy carries only in-frame clones and drops some. The table for this sample gives about 110,000 clones. Sequenced: PBMCs. Receptors originate from a man aged 25 to 45 in good health and CMV-seronegative.

V is TRBV18 and J is TRBJ1-5; 7 bases map to TRBD1. The CDR3 is 14 amino acids. V gave up 4 bases and J gave up 9 bases; unmatched junction bases: 9. Germline-derived CDR1 and CDR2 are KGHSH and LQKENI. The CDR3 is CASSRIDRDGPQHF. DNA for the CDR3: TGTGCCAGCTCACGGATTGACAGGGACGGGCCCCAGCATTTT.

V usage is TRBV6-4 and J usage is TRBJ2-2; TRBD1 matches at 10 bases. Looked up from germline, CDR1 is MRHNA and CDR2 is SNTAGT. V dropped 0 bases and J dropped 3; count of bases not matched to a gene: 1. The CDR3 is 16 residues long. Here the CDR3 DNA reads TGTGCCAGCAGTGACTCGGGGACAGGGGACACCGGGGAGCTGTTTTTT. It translates to CASSDSGTGDTGELFF.

The DNA of the CDR3 is TGTGCCAGCAATCTAGCGGGGGGAAGAGATACGCAGTATTTT. This codes for CASNLAGGRDTQYF. The chain has TRBV6-5 and TRBJ2-3, with 11 positions matching TRBD2. Trimming took 7 bases from V and 5 from J; bases not matched to a gene: 5. The CDR3 length is 14 residues. Germline V gives CDR1 MNHEY, CDR2 SVGAGI.

The rearrangement joins TRBV27 to TRBJ2-4; D may be TRBD1 (6 bases). Germline loops: CDR1 MNHEY, CDR2 SMNVEV (reference sequence). V lost 10 bases to trimming and J lost 0 bases, with 13 bases between them. The CDR3 is made up of 14 amino acids. The CDR3 sequence is CATGEPLAKNIQYF. CDR3 coding DNA: TGTGCCACAGGGGAGCCTCTAGCCAAAAACATTCAGTACTTC.

V usage is TRBV30 and J usage is TRBJ2-7; 7 bases match TRBD2. This CDR3 has 13 amino acids. Unmatched junction bases numbered 8, after V lost 4 bases and J lost 5 bases. Germline assignment: CDR1 GTSNPN and CDR2 SVGIG (reference sequence). CDR3 amino acids: CAWNLGGPDEQYF. The CDR3 DNA reads TGTGCCTGGAATTTGGGAGGGCCGGACGAGCAGTACTTC.

The rearrangement joins TRBV5-1 to TRBJ2-3; D remains ambiguous. Germline loops: CDR1 SGHRS, CDR2 YFSETQ. The V end lost 5 bases, the J end lost 4 bases, and 11 bases lay between the germline ends. The CDR3 spans 13 residues. The CDR3, as DNA: TGCGCCAGCAGGGAGACTTTCCCAGATACGCAGTATTTT. Its protein is CASRETFPDTQYF.

The V and J genes are TRBV4-2 and TRBJ2-7; the match to TRBD1 covers 9 bases. There are 14 residues in the CDR3. V lost 4 bases to trimming and J lost 5 bases; unmatched junction nucleotides: 6. Germline CDR1 reads LGHNA; CDR2 reads YNFKEQ. This CDR3 reads CASSPGQGRDEQYF. The CDR3 DNA reads TGTGCCAGCAGCCCAGGACAGGGGAGGGACGAGCAGTACTTC.

This chain uses TRBV5-1 with TRBJ2-7; D perhaps matches TRBD1 (5 bases). The CDR3 is 12 amino acids. In germline, CDR1 is SGHRS, CDR2 YFSETQ. V was pared by 5 bases and J by 3 bases, with 9 bases between. This CDR3 reads CASRGAGYEQYF. CDR3 nucleotides: TGCGCCAGCAGAGGGGCAGGCTACGAGCAGTACTTC.

The chain has TRBV11-2 and TRBJ1-2; TRBD1 matches at 8 bases. V gave up 0 bases and J gave up 4 bases; unmatched junction bases: 7. Germline CDR1 is SGHAT and CDR2 is FQNNGV. The CDR3 loop spans 16 amino acids. The DNA for the CDR3 is TGTGCCAGCAGCTTAGAGGCCGGGACAGGTCCCTATGGCTACACCTTC. This encodes CASSLEAGTGPYGYTF. The complete variable domain, with remaining parts taken from reference TRBV11-2 and TRBJ1-2, reads EAGVAQSPRYKIIEKRQSVAFWCNPISGHATLYWYQQILGQGPKLLIQFQNNGVVDDSQLPKDRFSAERLKGVDSTLKIQPAKLEDSAVYLCASSLEAGTGPYGYTFGSGTRLTVV.